The 8 T cell receptor beta chains below were found in one sample sequenced in a study of T cells in localized non-small cell lung cancer. Method: immunoSEQ multiplex PCR; TCRdb's copy keeps in-frame clones and lacks some. The sample yields fewer than 2,000 clones, over 25% seen once. The specimen was normal lung tissue next to the tumor, collected before any cancer treatment. The receptors come from a male donor at least 60 years old with stage II squamous cell lung carcinoma.

The chain links TRBV19 to TRBJ2-1; maybe TRBD2 (7 bases). Trimming removed 1 base at V and 4 bases at J, with 14 bases between. Germline CDR1 reads LNHDA; CDR2 reads SQIVND (reference sequence). The CDR3 covers 16 residues. As DNA, the CDR3 is TGTGCCAGTAGTATAGTACGGGGGGCGGGTTACAATGAGCAGTTCTTC. Translated: CASSIVRGAGYNEQFF.

This clone was seen only a few times. The rearrangement links TRBV18 to TRBJ2-3, with a tentative D call TRBD2 (6 bases). Deletions cut 6 bases from V and 8 bases from J, with 18 bases between. The CDR3 extends over 14 amino acids. Germline V lookup: CDR1 KGHSH, CDR2 LQKENI. The CDR3 loop reads CASSPGTSPGTQYF. The CDR3 DNA is TGTGCCAGCTCCCCAGGGACTTCCCCGGGTACGCAGTATTTT.

The V and J genes are TRBV18 and TRBJ2-2, with a possible D match to TRBD2 (5 bases). CDR3 length: 16 residues. Trimming left V 0 bases short and J 4 bases short, with 12 bases between. Germline V lookup: CDR1 KGHSH, CDR2 LQKENI. The CDR3 nucleotides are TGTGCCAGCTCACCACCGCGGGTTACGGGCACCGGGGAGCTGTTTTTT. Translated, it gives CASSPPRVTGTGELFF.

This clone was detected a few times. The rearrangement uses TRBV19 and TRBJ2-3; D unresolved. V dropped 6 bases and J dropped 5 bases, with 18 bases sitting between them. Germline CDR1 and CDR2: LNHDA and SQIVND (reference sequence). CDR3 length equals 15 residues. DNA for the CDR3: TGTGCCAGTAGCAGACTCCCCCCATTGGAAGATACGCAGTATTTT. Translated: CASSRLPPLEDTQYF.

The gene calls are TRBV6-8 and TRBJ2-2; unclear D gene. The CDR3 loop spans 13 amino acids. V lost 2 bases and J 5 bases, leaving 6 bases between the germline ends. Germline CDR1 is MNHGY and CDR2 is SAAAGT. This chain's CDR3 is CASSYQSTGELFF. The CDR3 DNA reads TGTGCCAGCAGTTACCAGAGTACCGGGGAGCTGTTTTTT.

This sequence joins TRBV23-1 and TRBJ1-1; weak D call: TRBD1 (5 bases). TRBV23-1 is an ORF, with its function uncertain. CDR3 length: 16 amino acids. Trimming took off 6 bases at V and 1 base at J, with 18 bases between the two ends. The CDR3 spells CASSHVTPGGNTEAFF. As DNA, the CDR3 is TGCGCCAGCAGCCACGTTACCCCGGGGGGGAACACTGAAGCTTTCTTT.

This sequence joins TRBV28 and TRBJ1-6; maybe TRBD1 (5 bases). This CDR3 has 18 residues. CDR1 and CDR2 (germline): MDHEN, SYDVKM. V lost 3 bases and J 5 bases, leaving 20 bases between the germline ends. CDR3 region: CASSFPHQKGPDNSPLHF. The CDR3 nucleotides are TGTGCCAGCAGTTTTCCCCACCAGAAGGGGCCGGATAATTCACCCCTCCACTTT.

The chain joins TRBV10-2 to TRBJ1-5, with D perhaps matching TRBD1 (5 bases). Trimming pared 0 bases from V and 3 bases from J, leaving 6 bases between. This CDR3 contains 14 residues. Looked up from germline, CDR1 is WSHSY and CDR2 is SAAADI. CDR3 sequence: CASSESGTNQPQHF. The CDR3 DNA is TGCGCCAGCAGTGAGTCGGGGACCAATCAGCCCCAGCATTTT.